A selection of T cell receptor beta chains follows, all from one sample in a study of OX40 agonist ivuxolimab in advanced cancers. Sequenced by immunoSEQ multiplex PCR; TCRdb stores in-frame clones only, minus some. The repertoire includes about 72,000 clones, roughly 80% of them detected once, and roughly 5.3% sits in the top ten. The material sequenced was CD4+ or CD8+ T cells sorted from blood, taken in a trial of the OX40 agonist ivuxolimab. All receptors derive from an adult with an advanced solid tumor such as melanoma, head and neck, liver or kidney cancer. Each CDR3 is given with its conserved first and last residue.

TRBV4-1	TRBJ1-3	CASSQEYLTTGNTIYF
TRBV4-1	TRBJ2-4	CASSQDIPTKNIQYF
TRBV6-4	TRBJ1-2	CASSDGNKGTYGYTF
TRBV6-1	TRBJ1-2	CASSVDSQVYGYTF
TRBV15	TRBJ1-2	CATSNQGSYGYTF
TRBV5-4	TRBJ2-1	CASSLTTGYNEQFF
TRBV11-3	TRBJ2-3	CASSLVQGTDTQYF
TRBV4-2	TRBJ2-7	CASSQEGGTPYEQYF
TRBV27	TRBJ2-7	CASSPYRGTYEQYF
TRBV27	TRBJ2-3	CASSSRTTSGRASTDTQYF
TRBV19	TRBJ1-2	CASTARTGNYGYTF
TRBV7-9	TRBJ2-1	CASRRAEDLPWFF
TRBV10-1	TRBJ1-1	CASSVYRAGTEAFF
TRBV2	TRBJ1-5	CASSLGQGSQPQHF
TRBV11-2	TRBJ1-1	CASSVGHTNTEAFF
TRBV30	TRBJ2-5	CAWSRGAVQETQYF
TRBV2	TRBJ2-2	CASSEDSIGELFF
TRBV7-8	TRBJ1-5	CASSLASLGNQPQHF
TRBV11-2	TRBJ2-2	CASSFERGNTGELFF
TRBV28	TRBJ2-7	CATGNLAGGYEQYF
TRBV2	TRBJ2-2	CATGQDNTGELFF
TRBV20-1	TRBJ2-5	CSAPRGETQYF
TRBV19	TRBJ2-1	CASSTPERTYNEQFF
TRBV4-1	TRBJ2-2	CASSGGGLAGVYTGELFF
TRBV18	TRBJ1-2	CASSLGTDGYTF
TRBV19	TRBJ1-1	CASMRTTATEAFF
TRBV10-1	.	CASSTSGRGNMSYEQYF
TRBV7-9	TRBJ1-1	CASSDLGGSNTEAFF
TRBV18	TRBJ1-1	CASSPSAGNTEAFF
TRBV7-9	TRBJ2-7	CASSSGTSGYEQYF
TRBV4-1	TRBJ2-2	CASSRDRGTGELFF
TRBV7-8	TRBJ1-5	CASTPLGRQSYQPQHF
TRBV6-4	TRBJ2-5	CAFPGIAEIQETQYF
TRBV7-9	TRBJ2-5	CASSSVQETQYF
TRBV7-2	TRBJ2-5	CASSQGQQETQYF
TRBV4-1	TRBJ1-1	CASSQDRETEAFF
TRBV15	TRBJ2-3	CATSRTFGTSGGSTDTQYF
TRBV5-1	TRBJ2-3	CASSSITDTQYF